This paragraph covers one TCR beta chain sequence. Its target is unknown. PCR involved 60 Vbeta and 13 Jbeta primers. The assay was immunoSEQ multiplex PCR, and TCRdb's table has in-frame clones only and misses some. The data hold about 110,000 clones, with approximately 70% observed a single time. V shed 2 bases and J 6 bases; nucleotides not matched to a gene: 6. Germline V gives CDR1 MNHEY, CDR2 SVGAGI. This CDR3 contains 14 residues. The data were taken from a study of cytomegalovirus exposure and HLA in healthy donors. Notes on the study in general: Previously analyzed data showed that most TCR beta V segments were productive at a frequency of about 87% or about 30%.

The sequenced sample consisted of PBMCs. This TCR was sampled from a man younger than 45 in good health and CMV-seropositive. This chain connects TRBV6-5 to TRBJ2-7, with 8 bases that match TRBD1. The chain's CDR3 is CASSYAGQGSEQYF. Here the CDR3 DNA reads TGTGCCAGCAGTTACGCAGGACAGGGTAGCGAGCAGTACTTC.